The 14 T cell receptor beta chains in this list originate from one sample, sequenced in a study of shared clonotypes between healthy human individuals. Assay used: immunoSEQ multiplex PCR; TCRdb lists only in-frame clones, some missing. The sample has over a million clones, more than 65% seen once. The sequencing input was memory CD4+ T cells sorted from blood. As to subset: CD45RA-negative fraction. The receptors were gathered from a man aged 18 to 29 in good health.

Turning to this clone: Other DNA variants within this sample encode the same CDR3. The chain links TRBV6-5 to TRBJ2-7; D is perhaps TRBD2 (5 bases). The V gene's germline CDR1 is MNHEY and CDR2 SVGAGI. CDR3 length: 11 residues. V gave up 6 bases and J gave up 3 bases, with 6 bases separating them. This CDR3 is CASRGDYEQYF. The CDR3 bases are TGTGCCAGCAGGGGAGACTACGAGCAGTACTTC.

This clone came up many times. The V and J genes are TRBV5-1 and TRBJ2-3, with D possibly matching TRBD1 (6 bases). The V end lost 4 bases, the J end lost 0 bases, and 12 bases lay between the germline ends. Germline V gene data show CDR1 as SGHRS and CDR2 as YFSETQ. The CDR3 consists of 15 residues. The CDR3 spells CASSAGTTSTDTQYF. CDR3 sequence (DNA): TGCGCCAGCAGCGCTGGGACAACTAGCACAGATACGCAGTATTTT.

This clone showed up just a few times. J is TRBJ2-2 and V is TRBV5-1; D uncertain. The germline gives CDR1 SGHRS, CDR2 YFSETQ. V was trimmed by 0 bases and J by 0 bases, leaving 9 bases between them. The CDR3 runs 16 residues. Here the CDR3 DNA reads TGCGCCAGCAGCTTGGCGAGCCTCGCGAACACCGGGGAGCTGTTTTTT. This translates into CASSLASLANTGELFF.

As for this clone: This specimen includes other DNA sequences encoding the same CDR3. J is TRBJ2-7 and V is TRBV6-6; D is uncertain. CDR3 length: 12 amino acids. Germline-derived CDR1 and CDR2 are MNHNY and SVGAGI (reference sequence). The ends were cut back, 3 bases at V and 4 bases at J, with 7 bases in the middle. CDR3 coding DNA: TGTGCCAGCAGTTATCCGTCTTACGAGCAGTACTTC. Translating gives CASSYPSYEQYF.

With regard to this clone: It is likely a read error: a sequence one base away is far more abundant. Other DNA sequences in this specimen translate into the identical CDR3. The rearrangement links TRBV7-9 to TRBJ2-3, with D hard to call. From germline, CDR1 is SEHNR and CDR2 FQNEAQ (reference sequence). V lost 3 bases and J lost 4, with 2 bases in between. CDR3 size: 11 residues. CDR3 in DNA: TGTGCCAGCAGCTTGGCAGATACGCAGTATTTT. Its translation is CASSLADTQYF.

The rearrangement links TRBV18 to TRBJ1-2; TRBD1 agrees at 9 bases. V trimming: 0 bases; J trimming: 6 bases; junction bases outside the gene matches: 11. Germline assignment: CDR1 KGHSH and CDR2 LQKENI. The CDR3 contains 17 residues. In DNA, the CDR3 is TGTGCCAGCTCACCACCGACTCCGGGACAGGGCCGGAATGGCTACACCTTC. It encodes CASSPPTPGQGRNGYTF.

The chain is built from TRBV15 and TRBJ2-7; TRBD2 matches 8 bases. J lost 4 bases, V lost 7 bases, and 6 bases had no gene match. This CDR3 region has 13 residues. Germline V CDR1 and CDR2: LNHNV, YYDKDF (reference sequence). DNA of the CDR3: TGTGCCACCACCGTGGCGGGGGGTTACGAGCAGTACTTC. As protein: CATTVAGGYEQYF.

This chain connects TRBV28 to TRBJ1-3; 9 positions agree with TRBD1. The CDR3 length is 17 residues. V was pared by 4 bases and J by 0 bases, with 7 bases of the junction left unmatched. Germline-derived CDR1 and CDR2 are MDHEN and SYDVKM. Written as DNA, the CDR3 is TGTGCCAGCAGTTCAAGAGGGACAGGGAGCTCTGGAAACACCATATATTTT. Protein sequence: CASSSRGTGSSGNTIYF.

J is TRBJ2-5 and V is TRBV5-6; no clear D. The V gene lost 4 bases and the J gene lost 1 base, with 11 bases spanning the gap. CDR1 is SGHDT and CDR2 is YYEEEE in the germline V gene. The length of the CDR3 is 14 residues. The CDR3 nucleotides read TGTGCCAGCAGCGCTGGGCTTGTCCAAGAGACCCAGTACTTC. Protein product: CASSAGLVQETQYF.

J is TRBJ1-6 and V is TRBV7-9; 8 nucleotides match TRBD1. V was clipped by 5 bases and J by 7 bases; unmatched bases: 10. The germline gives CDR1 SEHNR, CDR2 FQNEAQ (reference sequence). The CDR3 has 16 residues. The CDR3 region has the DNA TGTGCCAGCAGCCCCGGACAGGGTGAGGGGAATTCACCCCTCCACTTT. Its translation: CASSPGQGEGNSPLHF.

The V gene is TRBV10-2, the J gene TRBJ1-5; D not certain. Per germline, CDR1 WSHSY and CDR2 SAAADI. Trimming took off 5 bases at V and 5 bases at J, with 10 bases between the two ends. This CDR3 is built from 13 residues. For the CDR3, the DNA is TGCGCCAGCAGTCGCCAGTTAGATCAGCCCCAGCATTTT. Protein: CASSRQLDQPQHF.

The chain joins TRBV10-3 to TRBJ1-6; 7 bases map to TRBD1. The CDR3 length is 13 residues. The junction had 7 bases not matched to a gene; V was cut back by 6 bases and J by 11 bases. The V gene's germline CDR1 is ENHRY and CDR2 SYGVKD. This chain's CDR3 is CAISGTADTPLHF. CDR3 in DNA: TGTGCCATCAGCGGGACAGCCGATACACCCCTCCACTTT.

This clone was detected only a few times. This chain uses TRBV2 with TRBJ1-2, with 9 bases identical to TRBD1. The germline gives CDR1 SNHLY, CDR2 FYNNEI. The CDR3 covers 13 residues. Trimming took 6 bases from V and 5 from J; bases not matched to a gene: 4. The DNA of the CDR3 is TGTGCCAGCAGCACAGGGGGCGGTTATGGCTACACCTTC. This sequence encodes CASSTGGGYGYTF.

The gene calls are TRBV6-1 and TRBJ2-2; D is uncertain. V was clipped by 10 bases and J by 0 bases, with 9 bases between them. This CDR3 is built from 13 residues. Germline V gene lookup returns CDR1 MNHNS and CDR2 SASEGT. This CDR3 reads CATSRSNTGELFF. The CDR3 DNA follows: TGTGCCACCTCTCGGTCGAACACCGGGGAGCTGTTTTTT.